The rows below give T cell receptor beta chains drawn from one sample of a study of shared T cell receptors in the human thymus. Measured with immunoSEQ multiplex PCR; TCRdb has only the in-frame clones, and not every one. The profile covers hundreds of thousands of clones, with around 87% appearing a single time and roughly 0.0087% taken by the ten largest. The same data also went into a second study, on human thymus T cells.

The sequenced material came from thymocytes. The receptors stem from a boy in the first two years of life with a congenital heart defect. CDR3s include the opening cysteine and the closing phenylalanine or tryptophan. The D gene is left open where the match is weak. Clone size, where shown, is once, few, many, or a class for clones that have expanded.

v_call	clone_size	d_call	j_call	cdr3_nt	cdr3_aa
TRBV6-6	-	TRBD2	TRBJ2-1	TGTGCCAGCAGTTGCGATGGGCTAGCGGGGTATGAGCAGTTCTTC	CASSCDGLAGYEQFF
TRBV28	-	TRBD2	TRBJ2-7	TGTGCCAGCAGTAGCGGGAGCTCCTACGAGCAGTACTTC	CASSSGSSYEQYF
TRBV5-1	-	TRBD1	TRBJ1-2	TGCGCCAGCAGCTCCCCGGGACAGACCTATGGCTACACCTTC	CASSSPGQTYGYTF
TRBV7-9	-	-	TRBJ1-2	TGTGCCAGCAGCTTCCGGGGGGGGCATGGCTACACCTTC	CASSFRGGHGYTF
TRBV11-2	-	-	TRBJ1-1	TGTGCCAGCACCACGATGGACAGCTTGAACACTGAAGCTTTCTTT	CASTTMDSLNTEAFF
TRBV28	-	TRBD1	TRBJ1-5	TGTGCCAGCAGTTTATTGGACAGGCGTAGCAATCAGCCCCAGCATTTT	CASSLLDRRSNQPQHF
TRBV30	-	-	TRBJ1-5	TGTGCCTGGAGTGACCCATGGGACTTTCCTAGACACGATCCCCAGCATTTT	CAWSDPWDFPRHDPQHF
TRBV28	-	TRBD1	TRBJ1-5	TGTGCCAGCAGTGCTCAGGGTTCCCGTCCGAAATCCAGGGGGCTCAATCAGCCCCAGCATTTT	CASSAQGSRPKSRGLNQPQHF
TRBV19	-	TRBD1	TRBJ1-1	TGTGCCAGTAGTATAAAGGGGGCACGGGTGAACACTGAAGCTTTCTTT	CASSIKGARVNTEAFF
TRBV5-6	-	-	TRBJ2-7	TGTGCCAGCAGCTACCTACCACGGAGCCGACGCTCCTACGAGCAGTACTTC	CASSYLPRSRRSYEQYF
TRBV6-5	-	TRBD1	TRBJ1-6	TGTGCCAGCAGTGGTACAGGGGCGACGGATTCACCCCTCCACTTT	CASSGTGATDSPLHF
TRBV15	-	-	TRBJ1-2	TGTGCCACCAGCAGAGTTAACAGAGTCAACTATGGCTACACCTTC	CATSRVNRVNYGYTF
TRBV7-3	-	-	TRBJ2-5	TGTGCCAGCAGCCTGCAGGGGAGGGAGTGGGAGACCCAGTACTTC	CASSLQGREWETQYF
TRBV28	once	TRBD1	TRBJ2-1	TGTGCCAGCAGTAAGCCGGGACAGGGGGCTTTTAATGAGCAGTTCTTC	CASSKPGQGAFNEQFF
TRBV2	-	TRBD1	TRBJ1-3	TGTGCCAGCAGAGAGAGGTACAGGGGGCGAAATGGAAACACCATATATTTT	CASRERYRGRNGNTIYF
TRBV28	-	-	TRBJ1-5	TGTGCCAGCATTTGGGCTTATAGTAGCAATCAGCCCCAGCATTTT	CASIWAYSSNQPQHF
TRBV14	-	-	TRBJ2-7	TGTGCCAGCAGCCAAGAGTCGAGAGGCGGAGACGAGCAGTACTTC	CASSQESRGGDEQYF
TRBV21-1	-	-	TRBJ1-6	TGTGCCAGCGGGCCGATGGGCAGGGAAAATTCACCCCTCCACTTT	CASGPMGRENSPLHF
TRBV6-6	once	TRBD1	TRBJ1-2	TGTGCCAGCACTACCGACAGGGGCCGTAACTATGGCTACACCTTC	CASTTDRGRNYGYTF
TRBV5-6	-	TRBD1	TRBJ2-7	TGTGCCAGCAGCGGGACAGGTGGTGACGAGCAGTACTTC	CASSGTGGDEQYF
TRBV7-9	-	-	TRBJ2-3	TGTGCCAGCAGCTTAGCGTATTTTAAGCGGAGCACAGATACGCAGTATTTT	CASSLAYFKRSTDTQYF